The source of this TCR beta chain is a study of tumor and adjacent non-tumor tissue in lung cancer. About the research overall: Samples averaged around 4 million productive TCRbeta reads each.

About this clonotype itself: The antigen is not known.

The V gene's germline CDR1 is MNHEY and CDR2 SVGAGI. CDR3 length: 14 residues. Three rounds of nested PCR, following a modified ARM-PCR protocol, produced the TCRbeta library. From the multiplex PCR reads, TCRdb called clonotypes with MiXCR, one entry per CDR3 protein. In the table there are 90,000 to 130,000 distinct CDR3 sequences, around 82% of which are singletons. The template was RNA from unsorted bulk tissue. Donors were chemotherapy-naive, newly diagnosed lung cancer surgical patients in China, August–late 2014. General study findings and limits: Significantly higher TCR diversity was found in tumor than normal lung. Normal lung showed higher cumulative top 100 clone frequency than tumor.

The receptor's source is a man between 65 and 85 years old with non-small cell lung cancer. The sequenced sample was lung tumor tissue. V usage is TRBV6-5 and J usage is TRBJ1-5, with D unresolved. Here the CDR3 DNA reads TGTGTCAGTAGTTTACTAGGACTGAATCAGCCCCAGCATTTT. Translated, it gives CVSSLLGLNQPQHF.